This TCR beta chain was observed in a study of response to subunit inactivated influenza vaccine. V was pared by 3 bases and J by 0 bases, with 6 bases between. The CDR3 covers 14 residues. Via MiXCR, TCRdb re-called the RT-PCR reads, giving one row per CDR3 protein. The table lists some 850,000 distinct CDR3 sequences, approximately 17% of them singletons. There are a few counts of this clonotype. This sequence was found in a man in his fifties or sixties who received an inactivated influenza vaccine. The chain uses TRBV12-3 or TRBV12-4 and TRBJ1-3; the D is unclear. The material was PBMCs from blood, obtained 5 days after vaccination. The CDR3 sequence is CASSFAISGNTIYF. The CDR3 DNA is TGTGCCAGCAGTTTTGCTATCTCTGGAAACACCATATATTTT.